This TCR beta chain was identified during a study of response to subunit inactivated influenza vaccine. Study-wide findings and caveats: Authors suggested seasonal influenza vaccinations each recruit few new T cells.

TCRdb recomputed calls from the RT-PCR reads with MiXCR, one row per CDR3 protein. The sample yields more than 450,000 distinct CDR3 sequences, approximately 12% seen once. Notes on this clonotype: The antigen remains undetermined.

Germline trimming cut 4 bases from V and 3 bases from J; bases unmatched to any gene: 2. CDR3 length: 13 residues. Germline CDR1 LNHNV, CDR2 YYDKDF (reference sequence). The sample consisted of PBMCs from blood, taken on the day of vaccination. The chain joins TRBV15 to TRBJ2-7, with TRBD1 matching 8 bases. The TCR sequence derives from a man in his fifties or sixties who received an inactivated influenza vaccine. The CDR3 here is CATSKQGDYEQYF. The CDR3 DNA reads TGTGCCACCAGCAAACAGGGGGACTACGAGCAGTACTTC. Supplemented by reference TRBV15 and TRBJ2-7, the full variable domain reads DAMVIQNPRYQVTQFGKPVTLSCSQTLNHNVMYWYQQKSSQAPKLLFHYYDKDFNNEADTPDNFQSRRPNTSFCFLDIRSPGLGDTAMYLCATSKQGDYEQYFGPGTRLTVT.